The entry below describes one TCR beta chain. This CDR3 has 16 residues. Germline CDR1 and CDR2: DFQATT and SNEGSKA (reference sequence). Trimming cost V 1 base and J 6 bases, with 16 bases left between them. The sample originates from a study of T cell repertoires in cytomegalovirus infection. TCRdb reprocessed the reads via MiXCR and lists one record per CDR3 protein. The sample gives 150,000 to 200,000 distinct CDR3 sequences, less than 9.5% of which show up once; approximately 4.2% is in the top ten. The J gene is TRBJ1-6, the V gene TRBV20-1; tentatively, D is TRBD1 (6 bases). The receptor comes from a human donor in good health (CMV status not recorded). Some clones in this sample may be carry-over from other donors' samples. Sample: PBMCs. In nucleotides, the CDR3 is TGCAGTGCTAGAGGTGTGGGCAGGGGCGGTAATTCACCCCTCCACTTT. Translated, it gives CSARGVGRGGNSPLHF.